This T cell receptor beta chain was captured in a study of chemoradiotherapy in HPV16-positive cancers. The study, taken as a whole, reports: Candidate HPV-specific clones and E7-related TCR motifs grew in tumor during treatment. Better recurrence-free survival went with HPV-responsive T-cell expansion in HPV16-positive patients. HPV-specific T cells were functionally defined from only a couple of HPV16-positive patients.

Samples were taken several times over chemoradiotherapy. Sequencing used immunoSEQ multiplex PCR; TCRdb keeps in-frame clones, though not all of them. The table includes a few thousand clones, roughly 86% detected once. The V and J ends lost 4 bases and 2 bases respectively, with 13 bases between them. The V gene's germline CDR1 is SGHVS and CDR2 FQNEAQ. The CDR3 has 15 amino acids. Comment on this clone: Antigen unknown.

Sequenced here: tumor tissue, sampled from a patient who underwent chemoradiotherapy. The chain links TRBV7-8 to TRBJ2-3; D is unclear. The receptor was derived from a human donor with HPV-associated anogenital cancer. Here the CDR3 reads CASSYTPGPTDTQYF. CDR3 coding DNA: TGTGCCAGCAGCTACACCCCCGGTCCCACAGATACGCAGTATTTT.